This is a list of T cell receptor beta chains from one sample in a study of T-cell memory formation after mild COVID-19. Via MiXCR, TCRdb re-called the 5' RACE reads, giving one row per CDR3 protein. Of some 450,000 distinct CDR3 sequences in the sample, over 15% were seen once. Sequencing was carried out using PBMCs or a T cell subset sorted from them (not recorded which). The receptors were gathered from an adult woman who had mild COVID-19 (a few samples of this study predate the infection). Cell type and time point are not known. CDR3s include the opening cysteine and the closing phenylalanine or tryptophan.

V gene,CDR3 protein
TRBV28,CASSPPHGPASYGYTF
TRBV15,CATSRLTGGKLFF
TRBV4-1,CASSHSPGRGLNQPQHF
TRBV7-9,CASSLAGLEGQSYGYTF
TRBV5-6,CASHRANVLTF
TRBV6-5,CATQAGDRMNTEAFF
TRBV4-3,CASSQERDRSFSSYEQYF
TRBV14,CASSQVPYRGRFTEAFF
TRBV15,CATSRGTFEETQYF
TRBV12-3/TRBV12-4,CASRWNRGQPQHF
TRBV5-8,CASSERTGRGAQYF
TRBV12-3/TRBV12-4,CASSLSTEYEQYF
TRBV4-3,CASSPWTETTDTQYF
TRBV5-1,CASSLVYVGQPASQYF
TRBV9,CASSVGGSDNEQFF
TRBV23-1,CASSEGEYNEQFF
TRBV25-1,CASSKREISYNEQFF
TRBV18,CASSPPQETQYF
TRBV7-6,CASSLVASGADNEQFF
TRBV7-2,CASSYSSGTSADFF
TRBV12-3/TRBV12-4,CASTRGTSGRLGQETQYF
TRBV7-3,CASSLTGGQTFYEQYF
TRBV7-8,CGSQGPPLYEQYF
TRBV30,CAWSVGPHGYTF
TRBV12-3/TRBV12-4,CASSLLRGGRGETQYF
TRBV6-2/TRBV6-3,CASSYPVGGTGANVLTF
TRBV20-1,CSASFRQGANGYTF
TRBV6-6,CASSRGGGYSNQPQHF
TRBV19,CASSISRTSGRGQETQYF
TRBV20-1,CSATGHLNYGYTF
TRBV9,CASSVGSSGFSEAFF
TRBV18,CASSPRSTGTGVSYEQYF
TRBV12-3/TRBV12-4,CASSWEDTEAFF
TRBV20-1,CSAREGPMNTEAFF
TRBV7-9,CASSLETEIEQFF
TRBV27,CASSSYTGSTDTQYF
TRBV4-1,CASSQGIARDTQYF
TRBV4-1,CASSLSGGAPAGELFF
TRBV7-9,CASSLLGGIWQETQYF
TRBV7-9,CASSVDRVVREQFF
TRBV7-6,CASSTWSDPLGETQYF